The rows below give T cell receptor beta chains drawn from one sample of a study of T cells in localized non-small cell lung cancer. Some clones are missing from TCRdb's copy, which holds only in-frame ones; the method was immunoSEQ multiplex PCR. The profile covers over 70,000 clones, with roughly 93% appearing a single time and approximately 4% taken by the ten largest. Specimen: PBMCs, collected before any cancer treatment. These receptor sequences come from a woman aged 35-70 years with stage II squamous cell lung carcinoma. Each CDR3 is given with its conserved first and last residue. Fields, in order: D gene, V gene, J gene, clone size, CDR3 protein, CDR3 DNA. A D gene is named only where the DNA matches it firmly. Not every row has a clone size; where given, it reads once, few, many or a size class.

TRBD1	TRBV19	TRBJ2-7	-	CASSRDRGSYEQYF	TGTGCCAGTAGTAGGGACAGGGGGTCCTACGAGCAGTACTTC
-	TRBV6-5	TRBJ2-4	-	CASSYSAADIQYF	TGTGCCAGCAGTTACTCTGCAGCGGACATTCAGTACTTC
-	TRBV5-4	TRBJ1-2	-	CASSLDFAETTFYGYTF	TGTGCCAGCAGCTTGGACTTCGCCGAAACTACCTTCTATGGCTACACCTTC
TRBD1	TRBV29-1	TRBJ1-2	-	CSVEAGGTGRNYGYTF	TGCAGCGTTGAAGCGGGGGGGACAGGGAGGAACTATGGCTACACCTTC
-	TRBV11-2	TRBJ1-1	-	CASSPHTGRAFF	TGTGCCAGCAGCCCACACACGGGACGAGCTTTCTTT
-	TRBV7-9	TRBJ1-1	-	CASSLYRTANTEAFF	TGTGCCAGCAGCTTATACCGAACAGCTAACACTGAAGCTTTCTTT
TRBD1	TRBV6-5	TRBJ1-6	-	CASSRGQGVNSPLHF	TGTGCCAGCAGTAGAGGACAGGGTGTCAATTCACCCCTCCACTTT
TRBD1	TRBV30	TRBJ1-2	once	CAWGGQGVVGYTF	TGTGCCTGGGGCGGACAGGGGGTAGTCGGCTACACCTTC
TRBD2	TRBV5-1	TRBJ2-3	-	CASTPGGELDTQYF	TGCGCCAGCACCCCGGGGGGAGAGCTAGATACGCAGTATTTT
-	TRBV15	TRBJ1-1	-	CATSRDRGNSGAFF	TGTGCCACCAGCAGAGACCGCGGGAACAGTGGGGCTTTCTTT
-	TRBV29-1	TRBJ2-5	-	CSVLRRGETQYF	TGCAGCGTCCTTCGAAGGGGGGAGACCCAGTACTTC
TRBD1	TRBV30	TRBJ2-5	-	CAWYPMQDRGVETQYF	TGTGCCTGGTACCCCATGCAGGACAGGGGCGTAGAGACCCAGTACTTC
-	TRBV9	TRBJ2-1	-	CASSVELHMATNEQFF	TGTGCCAGCAGCGTAGAGTTGCACATGGCCACCAATGAGCAGTTCTTC
-	TRBV2	TRBJ2-1	-	CASSEAQGPYNEQFF	TGTGCCAGCAGTGAAGCGCAGGGCCCGTACAATGAGCAGTTCTTC
-	TRBV6-5	TRBJ1-1	-	CASSGTQGRTEAFF	TGTGCCAGCAGTGGCACACAGGGCCGCACTGAAGCTTTCTTT
-	TRBV11-2	TRBJ1-5	-	CASSPYSNQPQHF	TGTGCCAGCAGCCCGTATAGCAATCAGCCCCAGCATTTT
-	TRBV15	TRBJ1-2	-	CATSMGLNYGYTF	TGTGCCACCAGCATGGGACTTAACTATGGCTACACCTTC
-	TRBV6-1	TRBJ2-7	-	CASSGSGIYEQYF	TGTGCCAGCAGTGGTTCCGGAATCTACGAGCAGTACTTC
-	TRBV6-1	TRBJ1-2	-	CSLWGPNYGYTF	TGTTCCCTGTGGGGCCCGAACTATGGCTACACCTTC
TRBD1	TRBV7-9	TRBJ1-1	-	CASSSTTGGTEAFF	TGTGCCAGCAGCTCTACAACAGGGGGTACTGAAGCTTTCTTT
-	TRBV11-2	TRBJ2-5	-	CASSLEGRGETQYF	TGTGCCAGCAGCTTAGAGGGCCGGGGGGAGACCCAGTACTTC
TRBD1	TRBV18	TRBJ2-5	-	CASSPDLTGGAETQYF	TGTGCCAGCTCACCAGATTTGACAGGGGGCGCGGAGACCCAGTACTTC
-	TRBV29-1	TRBJ2-4	-	CSARGRADIQYF	TGCAGTGCTAGGGGGAGGGCGGACATTCAGTACTTC
-	TRBV5-8	TRBJ2-3	-	CASSLWRTSLKDTQYF	TGTGCCAGCAGCTTGTGGCGGACCAGCCTAAAGGATACGCAGTATTTT
-	TRBV14	TRBJ2-1	-	CASAGTFLDEQFF	TGTGCCAGCGCAGGGACTTTTTTGGATGAGCAGTTCTTC
-	TRBV6-5	TRBJ2-7	-	CASSYIARLYEQYF	TGTGCCAGCAGTTATATCGCGAGACTCTACGAGCAGTACTTC
TRBD2	TRBV7-8	TRBJ2-1	-	CASSHSGGGYEQFF	TGTGCCAGCAGCCATAGCGGGGGTGGCTATGAGCAGTTCTTC
TRBD2	TRBV7-9	TRBJ2-2	few	CATPRGRGIGELFF	TGTGCCACCCCGAGAGGGAGGGGAATCGGGGAGCTGTTTTTT
TRBD2	TRBV27	TRBJ2-1	-	CASSRERGGWNEQFF	TGTGCCAGCAGTAGAGAGCGGGGGGGATGGAATGAGCAGTTCTTC
TRBD1	TRBV7-9	TRBJ1-2	-	CASRPDRERYGYTF	TGTGCCAGCAGACCCGACAGGGAGCGGTATGGCTACACCTTC
TRBD1	TRBV7-8	TRBJ2-5	-	CASSLGVYRGIEETQYF	TGTGCCAGCAGCTTAGGAGTATACAGGGGGATAGAAGAGACCCAGTACTTC
TRBD1	TRBV11-2	TRBJ1-5	once	CASSRTGGDQPQHF	TGTGCCAGCAGCCGGACAGGGGGCGACCAGCCCCAGCATTTT
TRBD1	TRBV6-1	TRBJ1-2	once	CASSEFTGQRMDSYTF	TGTGCCAGCAGTGAATTTACGGGACAGAGGATGGATAGCTACACCTTC
TRBD1	TRBV10-3	TRBJ2-7	-	CAISESLAGQGKQYF	TGTGCCATCAGTGAGTCTCTCGCGGGACAGGGGAAGCAGTACTTC
-	TRBV28	TRBJ2-7	-	CATNVLYEQYF	TGTGCCACCAACGTCCTCTACGAGCAGTACTTC
TRBD2	TRBV7-6	TRBJ2-2	-	CASSSPSGRKAGELFF	TGTGCCAGCAGCTCCCCTAGCGGGAGGAAGGCCGGGGAGCTGTTTTTT
-	TRBV25-1	TRBJ1-2	-	CASSETVNYGYTF	TGTGCCAGCAGTGAGACAGTCAACTATGGCTACACCTTC
TRBD1	TRBV5-8	TRBJ1-2	-	CASSPGGLRGGYTF	TGTGCCAGCAGCCCAGGGGGTTTAAGAGGTGGCTACACCTTC
TRBD1	TRBV4-2	TRBJ2-1	few	CASSQEGTGPNEQFF	TGTGCCAGCAGCCAAGAAGGGACAGGGCCCAATGAGCAGTTCTTC
TRBD1	TRBV19	TRBJ1-1	-	CASRRAGQGAEAFF	TGTGCCAGTAGGCGAGCGGGACAGGGGGCTGAAGCTTTCTTT
-	TRBV7-9	TRBJ1-1	-	CASSFSSTEAFF	TGTGCCAGCAGCTTCTCATCGACTGAAGCTTTCTTT
TRBD2	TRBV11-3	TRBJ2-1	-	CASSPAGGSSYNEQFF	TGTGCCAGCAGCCCCGCGGGCGGGAGCTCCTACAATGAGCAGTTCTTC
TRBD1	TRBV30	TRBJ1-2	once	CASQGAGYGYTF	TGTGCCTCCCAGGGGGCAGGCTATGGCTACACCTTC
-	TRBV7-8	TRBJ2-2	-	CASSPWTSGTGELFF	TGTGCCAGCAGCCCATGGACTTCGGGGACCGGGGAGCTGTTTTTT
-	TRBV5-6	TRBJ1-6	-	CASSFSGSYNSPLHF	TGTGCCAGCAGCTTCTCTGGCAGCTATAATTCACCCCTCCACTTT
TRBD1	TRBV7-6	TRBJ1-6	-	CASSPGQGANNSPLHF	TGTGCCAGCAGCCCCGGACAGGGGGCGAATAATTCACCCCTCCACTTT
-	TRBV6-5	TRBJ1-2	-	CASSKVRGPVYGYTF	TGTGCCAGCAGCAAGGTCAGGGGCCCCGTCTATGGCTACACCTTC
-	TRBV5-1	TRBJ2-1	-	CASSLQDSYNEQFF	TGCGCCAGCAGCTTACAGGACTCCTACAATGAGCAGTTCTTC
-	TRBV2	TRBJ1-5	-	CASALGVSNQPQHF	TGTGCCAGCGCACTCGGGGTGAGCAATCAGCCCCAGCATTTT
-	TRBV7-2	TRBJ2-1	-	CASSFRQLNNNEQFF	TGTGCCAGCAGTTTTCGACAGTTGAATAACAATGAGCAGTTCTTC
-	TRBV10-2	TRBJ2-5	-	CASSPGTGTRRETQYF	TGCGCCAGCAGTCCCGGGACAGGGACTAGGCGAGAGACCCAGTACTTC
TRBD2	TRBV5-1	TRBJ2-3	once	CASSDPTSGSTDTQYF	TGCGCCAGCAGCGACCCGACTAGCGGGAGTACAGATACGCAGTATTTT
-	TRBV7-9	TRBJ2-7	-	CASSLTGATYEQYF	TGTGCCAGCAGCTTAACGGGGGCCACCTACGAGCAGTACTTC